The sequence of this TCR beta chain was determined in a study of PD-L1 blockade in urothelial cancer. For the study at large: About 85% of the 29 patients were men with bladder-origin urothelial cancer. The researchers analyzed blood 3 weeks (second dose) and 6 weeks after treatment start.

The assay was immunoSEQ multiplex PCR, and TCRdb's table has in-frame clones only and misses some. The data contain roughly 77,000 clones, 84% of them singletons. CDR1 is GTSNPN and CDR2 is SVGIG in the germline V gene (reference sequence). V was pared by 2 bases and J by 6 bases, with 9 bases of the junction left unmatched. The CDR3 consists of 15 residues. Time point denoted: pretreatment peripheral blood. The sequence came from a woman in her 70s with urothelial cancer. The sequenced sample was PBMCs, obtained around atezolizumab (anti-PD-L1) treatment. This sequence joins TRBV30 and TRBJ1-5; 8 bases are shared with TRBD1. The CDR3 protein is CAWSLGGTGTQPQHF. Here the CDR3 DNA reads TGTGCCTGGAGTTTGGGTGGGACAGGCACTCAGCCCCAGCATTTT.